Here is one T cell receptor (beta chain) with its context. Its antigen is undetermined. Germline loops: CDR1 SGDLS, CDR2 YYNGEE. After removal of 2 bases from V and 6 bases from J, the junction contained 8 bases not matched to a gene. This CDR3 is 15 amino acids long. Primers included in the PCR were 60 Vbeta and 13 Jbeta primers. The assay was immunoSEQ multiplex PCR, and TCRdb's table has in-frame clones only and misses some. The table lists under 200,000 clones, roughly four fifths of them singletons. The entry originates in a study of cytomegalovirus exposure and HLA in healthy donors. Whole-study results and caveats: Cytomegalovirus-associated status was assigned to 150 to 200 TCR beta chains. A missense variant in DCLRE1C was later tied to TCR beta V- and J-gene trimming. Fewer N-insertions (relative to the roughly 660-donor mean) were reportedly seen in an Asian-associated ancestry cluster in a later analysis.

The sample taken for sequencing was PBMCs. The chain carries TRBV9 and TRBJ2-5; the match to TRBD2 covers 9 bases. This clonotype was obtained from a woman in her forties or fifties in good health and CMV-seronegative. The CDR3 spells CASSVRGGEGKTQYF. The CDR3 DNA follows: TGTGCCAGCAGCGTGCGCGGGGGGGAAGGAAAGACCCAGTACTTC.